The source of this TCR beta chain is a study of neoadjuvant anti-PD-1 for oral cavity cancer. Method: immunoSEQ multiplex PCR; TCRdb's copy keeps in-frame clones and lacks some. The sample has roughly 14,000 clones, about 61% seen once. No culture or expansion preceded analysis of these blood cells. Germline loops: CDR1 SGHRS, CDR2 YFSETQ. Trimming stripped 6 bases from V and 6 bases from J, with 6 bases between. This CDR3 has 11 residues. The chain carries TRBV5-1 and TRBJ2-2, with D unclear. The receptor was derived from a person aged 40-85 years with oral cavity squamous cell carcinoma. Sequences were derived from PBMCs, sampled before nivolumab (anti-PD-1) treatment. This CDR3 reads CASKDPGELFF. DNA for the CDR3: TGCGCCAGCAAAGACCCCGGGGAGCTGTTTTTT.